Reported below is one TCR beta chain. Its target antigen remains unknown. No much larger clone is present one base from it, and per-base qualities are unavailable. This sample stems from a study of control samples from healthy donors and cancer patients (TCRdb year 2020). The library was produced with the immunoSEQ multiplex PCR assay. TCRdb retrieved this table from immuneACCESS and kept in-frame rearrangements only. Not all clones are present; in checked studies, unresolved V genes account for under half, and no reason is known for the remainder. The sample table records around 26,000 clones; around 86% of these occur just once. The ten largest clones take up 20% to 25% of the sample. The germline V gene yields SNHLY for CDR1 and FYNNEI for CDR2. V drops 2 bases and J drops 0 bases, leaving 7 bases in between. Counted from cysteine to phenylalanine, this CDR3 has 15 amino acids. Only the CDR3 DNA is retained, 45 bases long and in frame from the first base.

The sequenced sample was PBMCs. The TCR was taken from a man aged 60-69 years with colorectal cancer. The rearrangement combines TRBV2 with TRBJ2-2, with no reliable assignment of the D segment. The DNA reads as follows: TGTGCCAGCAGTGAACGGTGGTCGAACACCGGGGAGCTGTTTTTT. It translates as CASSERWSNTGELFF.